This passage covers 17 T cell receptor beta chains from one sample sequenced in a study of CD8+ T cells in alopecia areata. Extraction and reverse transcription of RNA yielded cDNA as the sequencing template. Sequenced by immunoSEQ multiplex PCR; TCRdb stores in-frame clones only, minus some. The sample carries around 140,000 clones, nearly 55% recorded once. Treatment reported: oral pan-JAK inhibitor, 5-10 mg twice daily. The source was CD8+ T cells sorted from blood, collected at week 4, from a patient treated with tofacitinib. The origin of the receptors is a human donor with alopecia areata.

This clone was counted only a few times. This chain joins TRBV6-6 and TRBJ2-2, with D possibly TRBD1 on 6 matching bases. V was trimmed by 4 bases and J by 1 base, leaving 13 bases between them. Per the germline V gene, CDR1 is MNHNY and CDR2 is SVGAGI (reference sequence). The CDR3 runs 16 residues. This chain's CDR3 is CASSSRARGNTGELFF. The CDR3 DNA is TGTGCCAGCAGTTCCCGGGCCAGGGGGAACACCGGGGAGCTGTTTTTT.

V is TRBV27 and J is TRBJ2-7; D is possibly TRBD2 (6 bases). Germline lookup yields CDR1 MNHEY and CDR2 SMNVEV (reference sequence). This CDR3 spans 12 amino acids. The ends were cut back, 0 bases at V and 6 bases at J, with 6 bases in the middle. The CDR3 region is CASSLSGSEQYF. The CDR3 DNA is TGTGCCAGCAGTTTATCCGGGAGCGAGCAGTACTTC.

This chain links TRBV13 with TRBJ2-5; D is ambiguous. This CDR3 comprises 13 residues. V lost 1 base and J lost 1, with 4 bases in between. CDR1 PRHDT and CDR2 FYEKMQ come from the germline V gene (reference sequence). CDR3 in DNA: TGTGCCAGCAGCTTAGACCGCCAAGAGACCCAGTACTTC. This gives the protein CASSLDRQETQYF.

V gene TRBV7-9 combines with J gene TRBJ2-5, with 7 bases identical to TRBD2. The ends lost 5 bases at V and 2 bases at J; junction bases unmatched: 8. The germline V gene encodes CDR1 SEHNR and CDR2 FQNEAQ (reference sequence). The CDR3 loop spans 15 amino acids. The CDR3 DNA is TGTGCCAGCAGCCACTCCCCGGGGGGACAAGAGACCCAGTACTTC. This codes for CASSHSPGGQETQYF. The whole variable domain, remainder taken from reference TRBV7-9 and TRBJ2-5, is DTGVSQNPRHKITKRGQNVTFRCDPISEHNRLYWYRQTLGQGPEFLTYFQNEAQLEKSRLLSDRFSAERPKGSFSTLEIQRTEQGDSAMYLCASSHSPGGQETQYFGPGTRLLVL.

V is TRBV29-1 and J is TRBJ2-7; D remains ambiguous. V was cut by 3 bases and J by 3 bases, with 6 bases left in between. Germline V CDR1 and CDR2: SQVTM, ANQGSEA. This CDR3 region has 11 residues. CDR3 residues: CSVEVVYEQYF. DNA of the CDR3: TGCAGCGTTGAGGTCGTCTACGAGCAGTACTTC.

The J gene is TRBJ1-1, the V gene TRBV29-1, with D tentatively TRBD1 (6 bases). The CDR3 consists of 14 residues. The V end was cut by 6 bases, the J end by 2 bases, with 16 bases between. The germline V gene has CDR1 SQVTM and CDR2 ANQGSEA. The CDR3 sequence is CSVSGDTSNTEAFF. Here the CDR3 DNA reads TGCAGCGTAAGCGGGGACACAAGCAACACTGAAGCTTTCTTT.

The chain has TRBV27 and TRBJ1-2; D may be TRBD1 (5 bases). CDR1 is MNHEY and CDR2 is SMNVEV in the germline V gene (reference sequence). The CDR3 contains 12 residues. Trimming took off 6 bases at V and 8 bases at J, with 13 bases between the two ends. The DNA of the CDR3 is TGTGCCAGCAGGGGACCCGGTCCCGGCTACACCTTC. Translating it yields CASRGPGPGYTF.

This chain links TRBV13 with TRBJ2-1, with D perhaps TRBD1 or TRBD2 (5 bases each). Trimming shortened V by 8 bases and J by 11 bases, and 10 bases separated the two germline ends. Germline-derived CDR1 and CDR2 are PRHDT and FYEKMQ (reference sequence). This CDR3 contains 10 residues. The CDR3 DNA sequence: TGTGCCAGCGGGACGCCCCAGCAGTTCTTC. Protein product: CASGTPQQFF.

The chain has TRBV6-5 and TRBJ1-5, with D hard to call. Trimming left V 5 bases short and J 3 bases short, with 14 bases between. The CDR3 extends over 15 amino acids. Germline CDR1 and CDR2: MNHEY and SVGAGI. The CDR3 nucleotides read TGTGCCAGCAGTCCCCGTGGCAGGACCAATCAGCCCCAGCATTTT. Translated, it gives CASSPRGRTNQPQHF.

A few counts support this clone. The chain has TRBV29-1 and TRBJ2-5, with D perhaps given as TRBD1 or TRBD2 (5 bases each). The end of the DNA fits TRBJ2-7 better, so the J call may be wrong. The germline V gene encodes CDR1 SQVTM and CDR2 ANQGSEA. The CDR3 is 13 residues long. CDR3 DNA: TGCAGCGTTTCTACCGGGGCCACCTACGAGCAGTACTTC. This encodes CSVSTGATYEQYF.

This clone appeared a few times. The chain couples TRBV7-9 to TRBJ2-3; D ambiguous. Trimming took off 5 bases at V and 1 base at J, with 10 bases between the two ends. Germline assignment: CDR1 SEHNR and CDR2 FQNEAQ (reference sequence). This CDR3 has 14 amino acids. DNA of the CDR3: TGTGCCAGCAGCCCTCCCTTGCGCACAGATACGCAGTATTTT. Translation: CASSPPLRTDTQYF.

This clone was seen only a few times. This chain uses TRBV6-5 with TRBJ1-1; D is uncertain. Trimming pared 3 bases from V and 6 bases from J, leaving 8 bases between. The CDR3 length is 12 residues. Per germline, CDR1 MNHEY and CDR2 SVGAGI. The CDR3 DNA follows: TGTGCCAGCAGTTATTTGGGCGCTGAAGCTTTCTTT. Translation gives CASSYLGAEAFF.

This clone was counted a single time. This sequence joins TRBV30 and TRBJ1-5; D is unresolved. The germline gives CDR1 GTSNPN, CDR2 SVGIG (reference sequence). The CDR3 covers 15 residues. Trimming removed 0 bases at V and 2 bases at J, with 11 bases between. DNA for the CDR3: TGTGCCTGGAGTGTGGGGATTACCGGCAATCAGCCCCAGCATTTT. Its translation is CAWSVGITGNQPQHF.

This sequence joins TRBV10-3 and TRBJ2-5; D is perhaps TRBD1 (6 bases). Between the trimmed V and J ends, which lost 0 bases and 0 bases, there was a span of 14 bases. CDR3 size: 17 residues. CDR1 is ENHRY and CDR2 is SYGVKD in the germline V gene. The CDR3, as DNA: TGTGCCATCAGTGAGTCGCGGACAGATTTCGACCAAGAGACCCAGTACTTC. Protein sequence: CAISESRTDFDQETQYF.

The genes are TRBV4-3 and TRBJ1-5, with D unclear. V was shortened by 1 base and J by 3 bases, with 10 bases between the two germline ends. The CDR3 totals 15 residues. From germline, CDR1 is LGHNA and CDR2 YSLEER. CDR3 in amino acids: CASSQGGGLNQPQHF. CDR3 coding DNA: TGCGCCAGCAGCCAAGGGGGAGGGCTCAATCAGCCCCAGCATTTT.

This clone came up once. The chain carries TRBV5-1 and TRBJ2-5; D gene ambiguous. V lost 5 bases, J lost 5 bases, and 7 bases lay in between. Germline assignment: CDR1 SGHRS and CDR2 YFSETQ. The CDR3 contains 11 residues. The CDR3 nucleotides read TGCGCCAGCAGAACCTTGGAGACCCAGTACTTC. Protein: CASRTLETQYF.

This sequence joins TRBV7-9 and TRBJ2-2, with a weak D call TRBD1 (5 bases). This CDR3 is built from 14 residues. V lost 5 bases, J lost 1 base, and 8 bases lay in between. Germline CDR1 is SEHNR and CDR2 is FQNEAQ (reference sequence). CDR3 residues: CASSRTLNTGELFF. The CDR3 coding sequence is TGTGCCAGCAGCCGGACATTGAACACCGGGGAGCTGTTTTTT.